These T cell receptor beta chains were read from a single sample in a study of blood T cells in healthy people across ages. TCRdb reprocessed the 5' RACE reads with MiXCR, giving one entry per CDR3 protein. The sample comprises about 1.5 million distinct CDR3 sequences, approximately 39% of which are singletons, and under 5% rests with the top ten. Sequencing input: blood. The receptors here all came from a woman between 18 and 30 years old in good health. CDR3s include the opening cysteine and the closing phenylalanine or tryptophan. Each record gives: clone size, D gene, V gene, J gene, CDR3 length, CDR3 protein, CDR3 DNA. A D gene is named only where the DNA matches it firmly. Clone size, where shown, is once, few, many, or a class for clones that have expanded.

-	-	TRBV4-1	TRBJ2-6	17	CASSRKLEVAGANVLTF	TGCGCCAGCAGCCGAAAACTAGAAGTAGCTGGGGCCAACGTCCTGACTTTC
-	-	TRBV11-2	TRBJ1-4	15	CASSQQGNSGEKLFF	TGTGCCAGCAGCCAACAGGGTAATAGTGGTGAAAAACTGTTTTTT
-	-	TRBV25-1	TRBJ2-1	17	CASSAFRDHASYNEQFF	TGTGCCAGCAGTGCCTTCCGGGACCACGCCTCCTACAATGAGCAGTTCTTC
-	TRBD1	TRBV6-2/TRBV6-3	TRBJ2-7	16	CASRRTTGTGSYEQYF	TGTGCCAGCAGGCGTACGACCGGGACAGGATCCTACGAGCAGTACTTC
few	TRBD1	TRBV29-1	TRBJ2-2	14	CSVRQGSGTGELFF	TGCAGCGTTCGACAGGGGTCGGGAACCGGGGAGCTGTTTTTT
-	TRBD2	TRBV9	TRBJ2-1	20	CASSVGGGLAGVRSYNEQFF	TGTGCCAGCAGCGTAGGAGGAGGACTAGCGGGGGTTCGGTCCTACAATGAGCAGTTCTTC
-	TRBD1	TRBV12-3/TRBV12-4	TRBJ1-5	16	CASSPQPGQGSQPQHF	TGTGCCAGCAGTCCCCAACCGGGACAGGGGAGTCAGCCCCAGCATTTT
-	-	TRBV2	TRBJ2-2	16	CASSLLGTSNTGELFF	TGTGCCAGCAGTCTTCTTGGGACCTCGAACACCGGGGAGCTGTTTTTT
few	-	TRBV7-2	TRBJ2-4	11	CASSLLGIQYF	TGTGCCAGCAGCTTATTAGGCATTCAGTACTTC
few	TRBD2	TRBV11-2	TRBJ2-1	16	CASSPNLAGQNNEQFF	TGTGCCAGCAGCCCCAACCTAGCGGGGCAAAACAATGAGCAGTTCTTC
few	-	TRBV7-2	TRBJ2-3	15	CASSLVSTSADTQYF	TGTGCCAGCAGCTTAGTGTCGACAAGTGCCGATACGCAGTATTTT
-	-	TRBV7-9	TRBJ2-5	13	CASSLGQLQTQYF	TGTGCCAGCAGCTTAGGACAGTTACAGACCCAGTACTTC
few	TRBD1	TRBV3-1	TRBJ1-1	14	CASSAQGVPTEAFF	TGTGCCAGCAGCGCACAGGGGGTGCCAACTGAAGCTTTCTTT
-	-	TRBV20-1	TRBJ2-1	8	CSPMGQFF	TGCAGCCCCATGGGGCAGTTCTTC
few	TRBD2	TRBV6-2/TRBV6-3	TRBJ2-1	15	CASRRTSGRGNEQFF	TGTGCCAGCAGGCGGACTAGCGGGAGAGGAAATGAGCAGTTCTTC
many	-	TRBV7-2	TRBJ2-3	13	CASSFRPTDTQYF	TGTGCCAGCAGCTTTCGGCCCACAGATACGCAGTATTTT
-	TRBD1	TRBV12-5	TRBJ1-5	14	CASGLEGANQPQHF	TGTGCTAGTGGTTTAGAGGGGGCGAATCAGCCCCAGCATTTT
few	-	TRBV27	TRBJ2-6	13	CASSSIGANVLTF	TGTGCCAGCAGTTCGATCGGGGCCAACGTCCTGACTTTC